This TCR beta chain comes out of a study of T cells in Graves' hyperthyroidism and ophthalmopathy (dated by TCRdb to the late 2010s). Turning to the overall study: Peripheral blood was sampled at the time of initial diagnosis, prior to any treatment. TCR V-J signatures able to tell the groups apart were searched for in a discovery cohort of 90 to 100 patients, of whom about 40 had Graves' ophthalmopathy and 55 to 60 had stable Graves' hyperthyroidism. Prospective prediction of ophthalmopathy was tested in an independent validation cohort of 18 to 20 hyperthyroidism patients and 17 patients who later progressed to ophthalmopathy. For training and testing, the roughly 100 patients in the discovery cohort were randomly divided in a 7:3 ratio. In addition, the study compared T-cell repertoires in thyroid tissue and in blood from roughly 6 Graves' hyperthyroidism patients. Once sampling was done, hyperthyroidism patients were given methimazole at a starting dose of 30 mg daily, whereas ophthalmopathy patients were given high-dose intravenous methylprednisolone. According to the paper, TCR Vbeta CDR3 sequencing was carried out on 120 to 150 peripheral blood samples, which came from 40 to 45 ophthalmopathy, around 74 hyperthyroidism and roughly 17 progressor patients.

The TCR beta CDR3 regions were amplified from the RNA transcripts. A first-round RT-PCR of the TCR CDR3 used the HTBI primer set with the Qiagen OneStep RT-PCR kit. Libraries were constructed in a second round of multiplex PCR, after which size selection and purification were carried out. Libraries were sequenced paired-end with 100 bp reads on an Illumina HiSeq2000. From the authors' description of their analysis: SOAPnuke was used to process the raw data, removing reads that contained adapters or uncalled bases, had a mean Phred below 15, or lacked an exact match to the constant primer or identifier. High-quality paired reads were merged using COPE v1.2.5, and each unique nucleotide sequence was defined as a clonotype. MiTCR v1.1 was used to align the clonotypes against IMGT TRBV, TRBD and TRBJ reference segments. The analysis included only V-J combinations with a frequency above 0.0001, which together covered around 99% of the repertoires. The TCS score was defined as F50 (clonal expansion) divided by E x V (chaos), with BLOSUM62-based TCRdist calculated between CDR3 peptides within each V-J. Welch's t-statistics and random forest reduced roughly 530 V-J features to under 15, which were used in a naive Bayes classifier (R e1071). TCRdb trimmed public reads at Q25 via fastp, called clones via MiXCR and kept in-frame beta chains. Each record represents a unique CDR3 protein, reported with the most common genes and DNA among its rows. The V and J calls and clone size come from TCRdb's table, not from the authors' own analysis. The sample profile shows hundreds of thousands of distinct CDR3 sequences; 15% to 20% of them were found once. Roughly two fifths of the sample goes to the ten largest clones.

The CDR3 numbers 17 residues from cysteine through phenylalanine. Solely the CDR3 DNA is kept, with 51 bases framed from the first base. CDR1 SNHLY and CDR2 FYNNEI were looked up in the germline V gene. V is cut back by 0 bases and J by 5 bases, with 8 bases in the junction unmatched. This clonotype was seen ten or more times. Its specific antigen is unknown. Per-base qualities were not stored, and no clone one base away is much larger. The research as a whole found: In validation, progression to ophthalmopathy was predicted by the model with more than 65% sensitivity and nearly 75% specificity, a median of around 5.9 months before onset. No statistical method was used to set the sample size in advance, and investigators knew the group allocation. Most expanded thyroid clonotypes (frequency above 0.001) were also found in blood, which suggests that blood repertoires may mirror thyroid immune responses. In cross-validation, a model built on a 13 V-J signature told ophthalmopathy apart from stable hyperthyroidism with 85% to 90% sensitivity and around 84% specificity, and in testing the same model reached 80%/75%.

Graves' hyperthyroidism was defined as stable when no progression to ophthalmopathy occurred over 18 months of follow-up. Hyperthyroidism patients were newly diagnosed, with disease duration under 2 months, and aged 18 to 65 years. Any patient with an uncontrolled infection, another autoimmune disease, pregnancy or lactation was excluded. Clinical symptoms, serum thyroxine and TRAb, thyroid ultrasound, and orbital computed tomography formed the basis for the diagnoses. Ficoll-Paque density gradient centrifugation was used to isolate PBMCs from about 10 ml of fresh peripheral blood. Total RNA was extracted with Trizol reagent, and quality was checked on an Agilent 2100 Bioanalyzer.

Sequencing input: blood. This clonotype was sampled from a man aged 35 to 55 with Graves' hyperthyroidism. Recombination connected TRBV2 to TRBJ1-5, and TRBD1 matches 9 of the central bases. The sequenced DNA: TGTGCCAGCAGTGAAGCACACAGGGGGCGCCTTGATCAGCCCCAGCATTTT. The resulting protein is CASSEAHRGRLDQPQHF.